The 20 T cell receptor beta chains below come from one sample, sequenced in a study of blood T cell repertoires in COVID-19. This table comes from immunoSEQ multiplex PCR, and its TCRdb copy is limited to in-frame clones, with some not included. This table holds about 180,000 clones, around nine tenths found once. Sequencing input: peripheral blood. The receptors shown here come from an older woman with COVID-19, enrolled during active disease.

This chain links TRBV5-5 with TRBJ1-1, with D possibly TRBD1 on 6 matching bases. Germline-derived CDR1 and CDR2 are SGHKS and YYEKEE (reference sequence). The CDR3 sequence is 14 residues long. The germline V and J ends were trimmed by 3 bases and 5 bases, with 14 bases remaining between them. CDR3 loop: CASSSVRTVTEAFF. The DNA for the CDR3 is TGTGCCAGCAGCTCAGTACGGACAGTTACTGAAGCTTTCTTT. The variable domain in full, with the rest retrieved from reference TRBV5-5 and TRBJ1-1, is DAGVTQSPTHLIKTRGQQVTLRCSPISGHKSVSWYQQVLGQGPQFIFQYYEKEERGRGNFPDRFSARQFPNYSSELNVNALLLGDSALYLCASSSVRTVTEAFFGQGTRLTVV.

This clone showed up just once. The rearrangement joins TRBV13 to TRBJ2-1, with 14 bases lining up with TRBD2. The germline V gene has CDR1 PRHDT and CDR2 FYEKMQ (reference sequence). V lost 5 bases and J lost 9; bases outside the gene matches: 6. The CDR3 extends over 15 amino acids. CDR3 coding DNA: TGTGCCAGCAGCCGGACTAGCGGGAGGAAGGTTGAGCAGTTCTTC. The encoded protein is CASSRTSGRKVEQFF.

This chain joins TRBV11-3 and TRBJ1-2; 12 positions match TRBD1. Germline CDR1 and CDR2: SGHNT and YENEEA. Losses at the gene ends were 3 bases for V and 2 bases for J; bases not matched to a gene: 1. This CDR3 has 15 residues. CDR3 amino acids: CASSLGTGGNYGYTF. In DNA, the CDR3 is TGTGCCAGCAGCTTGGGGACAGGGGGCAACTATGGCTACACCTTC.

V usage is TRBV30 and J usage is TRBJ1-4; D uncertain. The CDR3 runs to 12 residues. The germline CDR1 and CDR2 sequences are GTSNPN and SVGIG (reference sequence). V lost 4 bases and J lost 8, with 11 bases in between. CDR3 protein: CAWMKGGEKLFF. In DNA form, the CDR3 reads TGTGCCTGGATGAAAGGAGGAGAAAAACTGTTTTTT.

V gene TRBV2 combines with J gene TRBJ1-3; D unclear. The CDR3 extends over 12 amino acids. Germline V lookup: CDR1 SNHLY, CDR2 FYNNEI. The V and J ends lost 6 bases and 4 bases respectively, with 7 bases between them. CDR3 sequence: CASSREGNTIYF. Written as DNA, the CDR3 is TGTGCCAGCAGCCGGGAGGGAAACACCATATATTTT.

This chain connects TRBV28 to TRBJ1-4; possibly TRBD1 for D (5 bases). From germline, CDR1 is MDHEN and CDR2 SYDVKM. Trimming stripped 8 bases from V and 4 bases from J, with 14 bases between. CDR3 length: 14 residues. In DNA, the CDR3 is TGTGCCAGCCGGCGAGACAGCATTAATGAAAAACTGTTTTTT. Translated, it gives CASRRDSINEKLFF.

The sample holds one count of this clone. The chain carries TRBV7-8 and TRBJ2-1; the D gene is possibly TRBD2 (6 bases). The CDR3 totals 15 residues. V gave up 5 bases and J gave up 7 bases, with 18 bases separating them. Germline lookup yields CDR1 SGHVS and CDR2 FQNEAQ. CDR3 sequence (DNA): TGTGCCAGCAGCCGGACTATCGGGAGTAATAATGAGCAGTTCTTC. Its translation: CASSRTIGSNNEQFF.

The CDR3 is CASSAQALGYTF. The CDR3 DNA is TGTGCCAGCAGTGCACAGGCATTGGGCTACACCTTC. The chain couples TRBV28 to TRBJ1-2, with a tentative D call TRBD1 (5 bases). This CDR3 has 12 amino acids. The germline CDR1 and CDR2 sequences are MDHEN and SYDVKM. V was cut by 5 bases and J by 8 bases, with 12 bases left in between.

V and J are TRBV11-3 and TRBJ2-1; 8 bases align to TRBD2. Germline V gene sequence: CDR1 SGHNT, CDR2 YENEEA. The CDR3 contains 18 residues. Losses at the gene ends were 4 bases for V and 8 bases for J; bases not matched to a gene: 19. DNA for the CDR3: TGTGCCAGCAGCTCTTCGCGCGTCGGGACTAGGGGGGTCGATGAGCAGTTCTTC. Encoded protein: CASSSSRVGTRGVDEQFF.

The V and J genes are TRBV7-6 and TRBJ2-1; a possible D gene is TRBD1 (5 bases). V was pared by 2 bases and J by 10 bases, with 15 bases between. The CDR3 contains 14 residues. Germline loops: CDR1 SGHVS, CDR2 FNYEAQ. For the CDR3, the DNA is TGTGCCAGCAGCTTATCAGGGCCGAGATGGGAGCAGTTCTTC. It is translated as CASSLSGPRWEQFF.

This clone was found once. V is TRBV6-2 or TRBV6-3 and J is TRBJ2-1; perhaps TRBD2 as D (5 bases). Between the trimmed V and J ends, which lost 4 bases and 12 bases, there was a span of 19 bases. CDR1 and CDR2 (germline): MNHEY, SVGEGT. CDR3 size: 14 residues. The CDR3 loop is CASSSSGLRFGQFF. Here the CDR3 DNA reads TGTGCCAGCAGTTCCTCCGGACTCCGCTTTGGGCAGTTCTTC.

The rearrangement joins TRBV6-5 to TRBJ1-5, with 10 bases that match TRBD1. The V and J ends lost 6 bases and 5 bases, in that order; junction bases with no gene match: 7. Germline lookup yields CDR1 MNHEY and CDR2 SVGAGI. This CDR3 is built from 15 residues. CDR3 nucleotides: TGTGCCAGCAGAAAGGGACAGGGGCCCCATCAGCCCCAGCATTTT. This encodes CASRKGQGPHQPQHF.

The chain links TRBV6-5 to TRBJ1-5; D ambiguous. This CDR3 spans 11 amino acids. The V end lost 6 bases, the J end lost 4 bases, and 4 bases lay between the germline ends. The germline CDR1 and CDR2 sequences are MNHEY and SVGAGI. CDR3 nucleotides: TGTGCCAGCAGCCAGAATCAGCCCCAGCATTTT. This translates into CASSQNQPQHF.

In its sample, this clone was seen once. This chain joins TRBV5-1 and TRBJ1-4; D ambiguous. CDR3 length: 14 residues. The V end was cut by 0 bases, the J end by 6 bases, with 9 bases between. In germline, CDR1 is SGHRS, CDR2 YFSETQ. The CDR3: CASSLEPNYEKLFF. DNA of the CDR3: TGCGCCAGCAGCTTGGAACCGAACTATGAAAAACTGTTTTTT.

V and J are TRBV3-1 (or the pseudogene TRBV3-2) and TRBJ1-1; TRBD1 matches at 7 bases. Germline CDR1 and CDR2: LGHDT and YNNKEL (reference sequence). The V gene end was trimmed by 1 base and the J gene end by 0 bases; junction bases not matched to a gene: 8. The CDR3 is 17 amino acids. CDR3: CASSQGPGQKMNTEAFF. The CDR3 bases are TGTGCCAGCAGCCAAGGACCGGGACAGAAAATGAACACTGAAGCTTTCTTT.

The rearrangement joins TRBV2 to TRBJ1-5; 7 nucleotides align to TRBD1. The CDR3 has 15 residues. Per the germline V gene, CDR1 is SNHLY and CDR2 is FYNNEI. V lost 6 bases to trimming and J lost 0 bases; unmatched junction nucleotides: 5. The CDR3 nucleotides read TGTGCCAGCAGCCTCACAGGGGATAGCAATCAGCCCCAGCATTTT. Amino acids: CASSLTGDSNQPQHF.

The CDR3 DNA reads as TGTGCCAGCTCACTCACCGAGGACACTGAAGCTTTCTTT. Residues: CASSLTEDTEAFF. The J gene is TRBJ1-1, the V gene TRBV18, with D uncertain. This CDR3 is built from 13 residues. Trimming removed 4 bases from V and 3 bases from J, with 9 bases in between. Per the germline V gene, CDR1 is KGHSH and CDR2 is LQKENI.

The chain joins TRBV28 to TRBJ2-4; D may be TRBD1 (6 bases). Trimming took off 4 bases at V and 0 bases at J, with 16 bases between the two ends. CDR3 length: 17 amino acids. From germline, CDR1 is MDHEN and CDR2 SYDVKM. The CDR3 bases are TGTGCCAGCAGTTCCAGGGGTCTACCTATAGCCAAAAACATTCAGTACTTC. This encodes CASSSRGLPIAKNIQYF. Together with reference TRBV28 and TRBJ2-4, the CDR3 gives the full variable domain: DVKVTQSSRYLVKRTGEKVFLECVQDMDHENMFWYRQDPGLGLRLIYFSYDVKMKEKGDIPEGYSVSREKKERFSLILESASTNQTSMYLCASSSRGLPIAKNIQYFGAGTRLSVL.

This clone was observed a few times. V is TRBV19 and J is TRBJ2-7; 7 bases map to TRBD1. The CDR3 consists of 14 residues. The trim removed 5 bases at V and 3 bases at J, leaving 7 bases unmatched. Germline CDR1 LNHDA, CDR2 SQIVND (reference sequence). CDR3 amino acids: CASSANSGGYEQYF. CDR3 sequence (DNA): TGTGCCAGTAGTGCCAACTCAGGGGGCTACGAGCAGTACTTC.

V is TRBV6-1 and J is TRBJ2-2; D gene unclear. Trimming cost V 3 bases and J 7 bases, with 9 bases left between them. CDR1 and CDR2 from the germline V gene are MNHNS and SASEGT. The length of the CDR3 is 13 residues. CDR3 residues: CASSDGAIGELFF. The CDR3 DNA reads as TGTGCCAGCAGTGATGGAGCTATCGGGGAGCTGTTTTTT.